This T cell receptor (beta chain) was captured by sequencing in a study of post-analysis software for immune sequencing data. Overall study context: The study covered relapsing-remitting, secondary progressive and progressive-relapsing courses of multiple sclerosis. Findings of the study overall: Five or six TRBV segments, TRBV5-6, TRBV5-1 and TRBV20-1 among them, were found more frequent in patients than controls.

This CDR3 comprises 15 residues. CDR1 is DFQATT, CDR2 SNEGSKA, per germline (reference sequence). Researchers reported that TCR beta cDNA libraries carried unique molecular identifiers. TCRdb analysed the PCR reads with MiXCR anew, one entry per CDR3 protein. The sample lists approximately 730,000 distinct CDR3 sequences, roughly 27% occurring once. This clonotype turned up a few times. The target antigen is unknown. The chain links TRBV20-1 to TRBJ2-7, with 10 bases fitting TRBD2. The J call is doubtful: the DNA matches TRBJ2-5 better. The TCR originated in a girl aged 10-17 years with multiple sclerosis. The sequenced material came from blood. This CDR3 is CSARPLAGLWETQYF. The CDR3 DNA sequence: TGCAGTGCTAGGCCACTAGCGGGATTATGGGAGACCCAGTACTTC.